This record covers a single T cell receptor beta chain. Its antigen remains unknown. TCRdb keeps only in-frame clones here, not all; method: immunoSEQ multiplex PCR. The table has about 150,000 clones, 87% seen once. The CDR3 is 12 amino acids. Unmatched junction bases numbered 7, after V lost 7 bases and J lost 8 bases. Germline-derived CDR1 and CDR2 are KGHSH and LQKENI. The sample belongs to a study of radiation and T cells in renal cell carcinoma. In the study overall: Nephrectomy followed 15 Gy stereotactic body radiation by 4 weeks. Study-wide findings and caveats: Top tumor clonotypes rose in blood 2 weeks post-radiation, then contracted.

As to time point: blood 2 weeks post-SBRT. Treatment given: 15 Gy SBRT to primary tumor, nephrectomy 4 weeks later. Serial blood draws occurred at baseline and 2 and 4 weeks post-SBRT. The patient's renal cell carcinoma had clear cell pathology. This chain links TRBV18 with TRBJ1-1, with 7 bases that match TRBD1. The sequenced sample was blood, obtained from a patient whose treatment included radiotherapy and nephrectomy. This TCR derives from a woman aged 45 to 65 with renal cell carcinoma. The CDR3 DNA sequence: TGTGCCAGCTGCCCGGACAGGACGGAAGCTTTCTTT. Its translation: CASCPDRTEAFF.